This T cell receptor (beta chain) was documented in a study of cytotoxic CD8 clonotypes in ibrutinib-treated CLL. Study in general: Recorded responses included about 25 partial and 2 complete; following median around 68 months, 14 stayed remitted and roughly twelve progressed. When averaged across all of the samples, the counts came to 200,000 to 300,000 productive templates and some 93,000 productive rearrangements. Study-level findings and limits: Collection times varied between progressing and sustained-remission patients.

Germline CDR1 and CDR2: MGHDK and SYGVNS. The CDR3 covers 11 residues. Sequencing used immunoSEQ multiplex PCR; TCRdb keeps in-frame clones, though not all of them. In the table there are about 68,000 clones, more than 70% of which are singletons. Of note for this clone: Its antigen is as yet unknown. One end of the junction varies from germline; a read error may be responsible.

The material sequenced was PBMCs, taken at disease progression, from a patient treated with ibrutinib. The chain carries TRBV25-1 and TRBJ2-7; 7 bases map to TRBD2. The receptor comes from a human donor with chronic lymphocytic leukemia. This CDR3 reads CASGGLTSSRF. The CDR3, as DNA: TGTGCCAGCGGGGGACTAACTTCATCGAGGTTC.